Shown below are 18 T cell receptor beta chains from a single sample sequenced in a study of metastatic and nonmetastatic thyroid tumors. TCRdb reprocessed the PCR reads via MiXCR. Among fewer than 15,000 clones listed, 20% to 30% were seen once. All patients were untreated before thyroid surgery. Sequenced: tumor tissue. These TCRs come from a female donor with papillary thyroid cancer or a benign thyroid nodule (not recorded which). Some clones in this sample may be carry-over from other donors' samples.

Comment on this clone: The final CDR3 position lacks the conserved phenylalanine or tryptophan, pointing to a likely read error. The genes are TRBV28 and TRBJ1-5; D is possibly TRBD1 (6 bases). This CDR3 is 16 amino acids long. CDR1 is MDHEN and CDR2 is SYDVKM in the germline V gene. The CDR3 sequence: CASSPSHRVGNQPQHS. Written as DNA, the CDR3 is TGTGCCAGCAGTCCTAGTCACAGGGTTGGCAATCAGCCACAGCATTCT.

By its share, this clone is medium-sized. This chain connects TRBV28 to TRBJ2-1; 7 nucleotides line up with TRBD2. Germline trimming cut 3 bases from V and 5 bases from J; bases unmatched to any gene: 7. CDR1 and CDR2 from the germline V gene are MDHEN and SYDVKM. The CDR3 covers 15 residues. The CDR3 region has the DNA TGTGCCAGCAGTTTTGGGGGGGTAGCGAACAATGAGCAGTTCTTC. Translating gives CASSFGGVANNEQFF. The whole variable domain, filled in from reference TRBV28 and TRBJ2-1, reads DVKVTQSSRYLVKRTGEKVFLECVQDMDHENMFWYRQDPGLGLRLIYFSYDVKMKEKGDIPEGYSVSREKKERFSLILESASTNQTSMYLCASSFGGVANNEQFFGPGTRLTVL.

The chain combines TRBV6-1 with TRBJ1-2; D uncertain. Germline CDR1 reads MNHNS; CDR2 reads SASEGT. Trimming took off 6 bases at V and 8 bases at J, with 16 bases between the two ends. This CDR3 has 13 residues. CDR3 region: CASRPGGPTGYTF. The CDR3 nucleotides are TGTGCCAGCAGACCCGGAGGGCCTACGGGCTACACCTTC.

V is TRBV20-1 and J is TRBJ2-5; D is uncertain. The germline V gene encodes CDR1 DFQATT and CDR2 SNEGSKA (reference sequence). V was clipped by 6 bases and J by 0 bases, with 5 bases between them. The CDR3 is 11 amino acids. The DNA of the CDR3 is TGCAGTGCCAATTACCAAGAGACCCAGTACTTC. The encoded protein is CSANYQETQYF.

This clone rates as medium-sized. The rearrangement links TRBV12-3 or TRBV12-4 to TRBJ2-3; 9 bases match TRBD1. The CDR3 loop spans 15 amino acids. The J segment lost 5 bases and the V segment lost 0 bases, leaving 3 bases of the junction unmatched. The CDR3 spells CASSLAGTGRDTQYF. CDR3 sequence (DNA): TGTGCCAGCAGTTTAGCCGGGACAGGGAGAGATACGCAGTATTTT.

The CDR3 region is CASSPTVGALVKTQYF. In nucleotides, the CDR3 is TGTGCCAGCAGCCCGACGGTGGGAGCGCTAGTAAAGACCCAGTACTTC. The gene calls are TRBV7-2 and TRBJ2-5; TRBD2 might be the D (5 bases). Deletions cut 5 bases from V and 6 bases from J, with 22 bases between. This CDR3 has 16 residues. Per the germline V gene, CDR1 is SGHTA and CDR2 is FQGNSA.

This clone was observed many times. The same CDR3 also results from other DNA sequences found in this sample. The genes are TRBV18 and TRBJ2-3; D not resolved. The germline V gene encodes CDR1 KGHSH and CDR2 LQKENI. The CDR3 is made up of 11 amino acids. Trimming shortened V by 4 bases and J by 1 base, and 0 bases separated the two germline ends. This CDR3 is CASSRTDTQYF. CDR3 DNA sequence: TGTGCCAGCTCACGCACAGATACGCAGTATTTT.

In this sample, this clone turned up once. The rearrangement joins TRBV7-9 to TRBJ1-4; 8 bases map to TRBD1. The CDR3 runs to 15 residues. V lost 5 bases, J lost 10 bases, and 12 bases stayed unmatched. Germline CDR1 reads SEHNR; CDR2 reads FQNEAQ (reference sequence). The CDR3 nucleotides read TGTGCCAGCAGCATTCTGACAGGGGAGCGCGGAAAACTGTTTTTT. Residues: CASSILTGERGKLFF.

This clone came up many times. The gene calls are TRBV6-1 and TRBJ2-3, with 12 positions matching TRBD2. The ends lost 6 bases at V and 3 bases at J; junction bases unmatched: 7. The germline V gene encodes CDR1 MNHNS and CDR2 SASEGT. The CDR3 spans 16 residues. CDR3 protein: CASRDRLAGATDTQYF. The CDR3 nucleotides read TGTGCCAGCAGAGATCGACTAGCGGGGGCTACAGATACGCAGTATTTT.

This clone has only a few counts. The chain has TRBV28 and TRBJ1-1; D possibly corresponds to TRBD1 (5 bases). V lost 6 bases and J 1 base, leaving 15 bases between the germline ends. The CDR3 spans 15 residues. Germline CDR1 and CDR2: MDHEN and SYDVKM. The CDR3 protein is CASRESGGRNTEAFF. The CDR3 nucleotides read TGTGCCAGCAGGGAAAGCGGGGGGAGGAACACTGAAGCTTTCTTT.

The table lists this clone with many counts. The CDR3, as DNA: TGCAGTGCTAGAGACTACCGACTAGCGGTCTACAATGAGCAGTTCTTC. This sequence encodes CSARDYRLAVYNEQFF. V and J are TRBV20-1 and TRBJ2-1; TRBD2 agrees at 9 bases. Germline assignment: CDR1 DFQATT and CDR2 SNEGSKA (reference sequence). With V trimmed by 0 bases and J by 3 bases, 6 bases remained unmatched. The CDR3 extends over 16 amino acids.

V and J are TRBV6-1 and TRBJ2-7; 7 nucleotides align to TRBD1. This CDR3 is 13 amino acids long. CDR1 is MNHNS and CDR2 is SASEGT in the germline V gene. J was trimmed by 4 bases and V by 6 bases; bases with no gene match: 6. The CDR3 DNA reads TGTGCCAGCAGGGACAGGTGGCCTTACGAGCAGTACTTC. Translated, it gives CASRDRWPYEQYF.

The CDR3 DNA reads as TGTGCCAGCGGGAGCGATCCAGATACGCAGTATTTT. It specifies CASGSDPDTQYF. V and J are TRBV5-6 and TRBJ2-3; D perhaps matches TRBD2 (5 bases). V was cut by 7 bases and J by 4 bases, with 10 bases left in between. Germline CDR1 and CDR2: SGHDT and YYEEEE. The CDR3 contains 12 residues.

This clone is medium-sized in the sample. CDR3 nucleotides: TGTGCCAGCAGCCACACGACAGGGGACTACGAGCAGTACTTC. Translation gives CASSHTTGDYEQYF. This chain uses TRBV3-1 with TRBJ2-7, with 8 bases fitting TRBD1. CDR1 and CDR2 (germline): LGHDT, YNNKEL (reference sequence). This CDR3 is built from 14 residues. With V trimmed by 3 bases and J by 3 bases, 4 bases remained unmatched.

The J gene is TRBJ1-1, the V gene TRBV12-3 or TRBV12-4; D gene ambiguous. V was pared by 6 bases and J by 4 bases, with 15 bases between. The CDR3 is 14 amino acids. The CDR3 DNA sequence: TGTGCCAGCAGCTTATGGTGGGAGACCACTGAAGCTTTCTTT. Translating it yields CASSLWWETTEAFF.

The chain recombines TRBV11-2 with TRBJ2-7; D call uncertain. The CDR3 sequence is 15 residues long. CDR1 SGHAT and CDR2 FQNNGV come from the germline V gene. The V gene lost 5 bases and the J gene lost 7 bases, with 21 bases spanning the gap. The CDR3 here is CASSGITSKVFEQYF. Written as DNA, the CDR3 is TGTGCCAGCAGCGGAATAACGTCTAAGGTGTTTGAGCAGTACTTC.

At least ten counts were recorded for this clone. This chain uses TRBV11-2 with TRBJ2-5, with no clear D. Germline CDR1 reads SGHAT; CDR2 reads FQNNGV. V was clipped by 11 bases and J by 4 bases, with 17 bases between them. The CDR3 totals 13 residues. CDR3 coding DNA: TGTGCCCTCCGAGAGCCGGAGTCAGAGACCCAGTACTTC. The encoded protein is CALREPESETQYF.

This clone was seen only a few times. The chain recombines TRBV28 with TRBJ2-2, with D tentatively TRBD1 or TRBD2 (5 bases each). V was clipped by 6 bases and J by 7 bases, with 15 bases between them. CDR1 and CDR2 (germline): MDHEN, SYDVKM. The length of the CDR3 is 14 residues. Here the CDR3 reads CASRSGPAGGELFF. CDR3 bases: TGTGCCAGCAGATCGGGGCCCGCAGGCGGGGAGCTGTTTTTT.